This T cell receptor (beta chain) was identified during a study of blood T cell repertoires in COVID-19. Study summary: The origin of the acute and convalescent COVID-19 samples was the United States, Italy and Spain.

After removal of 2 bases from V and 2 bases from J, the junction contained 10 bases not matched to a gene. The CDR3 has 18 amino acids. In germline, CDR1 is WSHSY, CDR2 SAAADI. Study processing details: By means of reference gene primer amplification, nucleated cell counts were estimated. The data were produced by immunoSEQ multiplex PCR, yet TCRdb's version contains in-frame clones alone and is incomplete. V, J and clone size were drawn from that table, and D and trimming were deduced from the DNA. The sample lists around 80,000 clones; roughly 82% were seen once. Sequences were obtained from peripheral blood. This chain connects TRBV10-2 to TRBJ1-5, with 9 nucleotides matching TRBD1. The receptor comes from a man aged 80 or over with acute or convalescent COVID-19. The chain's CDR3 is CASSEPGTGPWGNQPQHF. The CDR3 nucleotides are TGCGCCAGCAGTGAGCCCGGGACAGGGCCCTGGGGCAATCAGCCCCAGCATTTT.